Listed here are 17 T cell receptor beta chains from one sample, sequenced in a study of early T cells in non-severe SARS-CoV-2 infection. TCRdb recomputed calls from the 5' RACE reads with MiXCR, one row per CDR3 protein. The sample lists over 50,000 distinct CDR3 sequences, around an eighth occurring once. Sequenced material: whole blood. The receptor source for this set is an adult who was a healthcare worker with PCR-confirmed SARS-CoV-2 infection or an uninfected control (not recorded which).

This clonotype has at least ten counts. The gene calls are TRBV7-9 and TRBJ2-3, with 12 bases aligning to TRBD2. Germline values: CDR1 SEHNR, CDR2 FQNEAQ (reference sequence). V gave up 5 bases and J gave up 0 bases; unmatched junction bases: 3. The CDR3 consists of 16 residues. CDR3 in DNA: TGTGCCAGCAGCCGACTAGCGGGGGTTAGCACAGATACGCAGTATTTT. Translating it yields CASSRLAGVSTDTQYF.

The chain links TRBV20-1 to TRBJ2-1; 7 nucleotides align to TRBD2. Germline CDR1 reads DFQATT; CDR2 reads SNEGSKA (reference sequence). Unmatched junction bases numbered 12, after V lost 6 bases and J lost 4 bases. This CDR3 spans 15 amino acids. As DNA, the CDR3 is TGCAGTGCACACCCGGCTAGCGGCCCATACAATGAGCAGTTCTTC. It translates to CSAHPASGPYNEQFF.

This sequence joins TRBV5-1 and TRBJ2-2; D unresolved. V shed 5 bases and J shed 2 bases, with 10 bases lying between them. This CDR3 is 14 amino acids long. Germline loops: CDR1 SGHRS, CDR2 YFSETQ. The chain's CDR3 is CASRTSENTGELFF. The CDR3 DNA reads TGCGCCAGCAGAACCTCGGAAAACACCGGGGAGCTGTTTTTT.

This clonotype was seen a few times. J is TRBJ2-7 and V is TRBV6-5; a weak D match, TRBD1 (5 bases). Germline V gene data show CDR1 as MNHEY and CDR2 as SVGAGI. There are 13 residues in the CDR3. The germline V and J ends were trimmed by 5 bases and 7 bases, with 15 bases remaining between them. This CDR3 reads CASSPLDIQEQYF. The CDR3 coding sequence is TGTGCCAGCAGTCCTTTGGACATTCAGGAGCAGTACTTC.

The sample holds a few counts of this clonotype. The rearrangement joins TRBV2 to TRBJ2-2, with a possible D match to TRBD2 (6 bases). In germline, CDR1 is SNHLY, CDR2 FYNNEI. This CDR3 region has 13 residues. Trimming took 6 bases from V and 5 from J, leaving 10 bases between them. The CDR3 here is CASSGLLTGELFF. DNA of the CDR3: TGTGCCAGCAGCGGACTACTTACCGGGGAGCTGTTTTTT.

At least ten counts were recorded for this clonotype. The chain combines TRBV5-1 with TRBJ2-4; D is tentatively TRBD1 or TRBD2 (5 bases each). Trimming removed 3 bases at V and 2 bases at J, with 15 bases between. The CDR3 runs 16 residues. The germline gives CDR1 SGHRS, CDR2 YFSETQ. CDR3 loop: CASSSFSGTPKNIQYF. The CDR3 DNA follows: TGCGCCAGCAGCTCCTTCTCCGGGACCCCCAAAAACATTCAGTACTTC.

This chain joins TRBV29-1 and TRBJ1-1; possible D gene TRBD1, 6 bases. The CDR3 has 16 residues. The germline V gene encodes CDR1 SQVTM and CDR2 ANQGSEA. V was clipped by 4 bases and J by 1 base, with 19 bases between them. The CDR3 coding sequence is TGCAGCGTTGGGGGGGCCCCGGGGGTCCCGAACACTGAAGCTTTCTTT. This codes for CSVGGAPGVPNTEAFF.

Many counts were recorded for this clonotype. The chain uses TRBV6-5 and TRBJ2-7; 7 nucleotides align to TRBD1. Germline loops: CDR1 MNHEY, CDR2 SVGAGI. The CDR3 sequence is 14 residues long. After removal of 2 bases from V and 6 bases from J, the junction contained 7 bases not matched to a gene. The CDR3 coding sequence is TGTGCCAGCAGTTACGGGACAGAGTTGATCGAGCAGTACTTC. It codes for CASSYGTELIEQYF.

This clonotype was counted many times. The V gene is TRBV11-3, the J gene TRBJ2-7, with a tentative D call TRBD2 (6 bases). The CDR3 sequence is 14 residues long. From germline, CDR1 is SGHNT and CDR2 YENEEA. The germline V and J ends were trimmed by 0 bases and 6 bases, with 12 bases remaining between them. CDR3 loop: CASSLDPAGPEQYF. The CDR3 region has the DNA TGTGCCAGCAGCTTAGATCCGGCGGGGCCCGAGCAGTACTTC.

This clonotype has at least ten counts. The gene calls are TRBV12-3 or TRBV12-4 and TRBJ2-5, with TRBD1 matching 9 bases. The V gene end was trimmed by 7 bases and the J gene end by 5 bases; junction bases not matched to a gene: 20. The CDR3 consists of 18 residues. In nucleotides, the CDR3 is TGTGCCAGCATCCCATCACTAGGGGCCGGGACAGGGACGGAGACCCAGTACTTC. It yields the protein CASIPSLGAGTGTETQYF.

The sample holds many counts of this clonotype. This chain links TRBV12-3 or TRBV12-4 with TRBJ2-1; 7 nucleotides match TRBD1. This CDR3 region has 16 residues. V lost 6 bases, J lost 0 bases, and 8 bases stayed unmatched. The DNA of the CDR3 is TGTGCCAGCAGCCTGACAGGGCCCTCCTCCTACAATGAGCAGTTCTTC. Its translation: CASSLTGPSSYNEQFF.

This sequence joins TRBV6-5 and TRBJ2-7; D is possibly TRBD1 or TRBD2 (7 bases each). CDR3 length: 14 residues. Germline CDR1 MNHEY, CDR2 SVGAGI. V lost 4 bases, J lost 4 bases, and 14 bases lay in between. CDR3 DNA sequence: TGTGCCAGCAGTTCCCAGGGGGGGCCATACGAGCAGTACTTC. Translation: CASSSQGGPYEQYF.

There are many counts of this clonotype. The rearrangement links TRBV11-2 to TRBJ2-7; tentative D call: TRBD1 (5 bases). This CDR3 comprises 14 residues. Germline CDR1 SGHAT, CDR2 FQNNGV. The V gene lost 8 bases and the J gene lost 0 bases, with 14 bases spanning the gap. In nucleotides, the CDR3 is TGTGCCAGCCAACAGGAAAAGAGCTCCTACGAGCAGTACTTC. As protein: CASQQEKSSYEQYF.

This sequence joins TRBV2 and TRBJ2-3; tentative D call: TRBD2 (6 bases). Germline CDR1 is SNHLY and CDR2 is FYNNEI. Trimming left V 8 bases short and J 3 bases short, with 12 bases between. This CDR3 contains 13 residues. The CDR3 reads CASYAGRTDTQYF. The CDR3, as DNA: TGTGCCAGCTATGCGGGGAGGACAGATACGCAGTATTTT.

This clonotype showed up many times. The chain combines TRBV7-9 with TRBJ1-3, with D perhaps TRBD1 (5 bases). V was pared by 5 bases and J by 0 bases, with 17 bases between. This CDR3 comprises 17 residues. Germline V lookup: CDR1 SEHNR, CDR2 FQNEAQ (reference sequence). The CDR3 sequence: CASSRRRDPSSGNTIYF. The CDR3 nucleotides read TGTGCCAGCAGCCGGCGGCGGGACCCAAGCTCTGGAAACACCATATATTTT. The full variable domain, with the rest looked up from reference TRBV7-9 and TRBJ1-3, is DTGVSQNPRHKITKRGQNVTFRCDPISEHNRLYWYRQTLGQGPEFLTYFQNEAQLEKSRLLSDRFSAERPKGSFSTLEIQRTEQGDSAMYLCASSRRRDPSSGNTIYFGEGSWLTVV.

This clonotype was picked up many times. This chain connects TRBV2 to TRBJ1-1; D may be TRBD1 (5 bases). This CDR3 contains 15 residues. V was pared by 6 bases and J by 6 bases, with 20 bases between. Per the germline V gene, CDR1 is SNHLY and CDR2 is FYNNEI. The chain's CDR3 is CASSPHGGENAEAFF. The CDR3 bases are TGTGCCAGCAGCCCCCATGGAGGGGAAAACGCTGAAGCTTTCTTT.

This clonotype was counted a few times. The rearrangement uses TRBV9 and TRBJ2-1, with 7 bases lining up with TRBD2. The CDR3 contains 15 residues. Looked up from germline, CDR1 is SGDLS and CDR2 is YYNGEE. V trimming: 0 bases; J trimming: 5 bases; junction bases outside the gene matches: 5. CDR3 bases: TGTGCCAGCAGCGTAGCTGGTCTAGCGGACAATGAGCAGTTCTTC. Translated, it gives CASSVAGLADNEQFF.